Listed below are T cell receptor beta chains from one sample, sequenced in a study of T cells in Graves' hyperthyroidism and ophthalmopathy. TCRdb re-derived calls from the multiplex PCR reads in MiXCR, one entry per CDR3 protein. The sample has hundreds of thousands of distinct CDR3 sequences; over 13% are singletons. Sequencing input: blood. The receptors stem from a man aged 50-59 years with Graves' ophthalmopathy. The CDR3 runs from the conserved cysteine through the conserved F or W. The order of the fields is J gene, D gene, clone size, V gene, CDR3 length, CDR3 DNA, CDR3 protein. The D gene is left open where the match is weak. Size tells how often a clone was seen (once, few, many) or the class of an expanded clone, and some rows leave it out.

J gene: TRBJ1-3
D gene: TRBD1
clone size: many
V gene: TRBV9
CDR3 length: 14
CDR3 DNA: TGTGCCAGCAGCGCAGGGGGCGTCGGAAACACCATATATTTT
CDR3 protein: CASSAGGVGNTIYF

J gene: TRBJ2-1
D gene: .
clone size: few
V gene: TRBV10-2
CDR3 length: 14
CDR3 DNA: TGCGCCAGCGGGGGAGGAAGGCTTTACAATGAGCAGTTCTTC
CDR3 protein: CASGGGRLYNEQFF

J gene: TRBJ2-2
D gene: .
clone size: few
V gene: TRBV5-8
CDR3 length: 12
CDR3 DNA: TGTGCCAGCAGCTTGGATTTCGGGGAGCTGTTTTTT
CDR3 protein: CASSLDFGELFF

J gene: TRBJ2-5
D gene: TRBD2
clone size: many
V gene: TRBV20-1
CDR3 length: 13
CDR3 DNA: TGCAGTGCTAGAGCTAGCGGGAGGGAGACCCAGTACTTC
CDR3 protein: CSARASGRETQYF

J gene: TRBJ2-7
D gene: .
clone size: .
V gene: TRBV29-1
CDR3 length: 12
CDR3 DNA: TGCAGCGTTGTGAGGGGCGCCTACGAGCAGTACTTC
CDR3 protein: CSVVRGAYEQYF

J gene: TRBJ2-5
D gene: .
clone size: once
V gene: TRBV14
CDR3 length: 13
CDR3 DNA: TGTGCCAGCAGCCAAGACCGCGCGGGGACCCAGTACTTC
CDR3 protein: CASSQDRAGTQYF

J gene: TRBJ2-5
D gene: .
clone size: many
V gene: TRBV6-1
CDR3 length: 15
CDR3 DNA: TGTGCCAGTGTCCCACCAGCGGGTTCCCAAGAGACCCAGTACTTC
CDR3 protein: CASVPPAGSQETQYF

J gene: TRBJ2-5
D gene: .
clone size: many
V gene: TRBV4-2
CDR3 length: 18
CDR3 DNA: TGTGCCAGCAGCCAGATACCGGACAGCACAGGGTTAGGGGAGACCCAGTACTTC
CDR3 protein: CASSQIPDSTGLGETQYF

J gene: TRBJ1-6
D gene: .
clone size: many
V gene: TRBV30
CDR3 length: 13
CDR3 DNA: TGTGCCTGGAATACCCAGGGAAAGTCACCCCTCCACTTT
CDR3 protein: CAWNTQGKSPLHF

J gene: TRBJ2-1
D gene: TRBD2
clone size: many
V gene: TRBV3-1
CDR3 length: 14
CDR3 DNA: TGTGCCAGCAGCTCCGGGACTAGCGCGAATGAGCAGTTCTTC
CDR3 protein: CASSSGTSANEQFF

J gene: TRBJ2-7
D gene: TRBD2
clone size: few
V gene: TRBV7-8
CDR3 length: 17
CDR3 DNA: TGTGCCAGCAGCTTATCGGGGTGGACTAGCGGGAGCTACAAGCAGTACTTC
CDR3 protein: CASSLSGWTSGSYKQYF

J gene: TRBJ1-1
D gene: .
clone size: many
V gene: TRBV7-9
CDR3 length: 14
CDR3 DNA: TGTGCCAGCAGCTTAAACGGCCTGAACACTGAAGCTTTCTTT
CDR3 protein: CASSLNGLNTEAFF

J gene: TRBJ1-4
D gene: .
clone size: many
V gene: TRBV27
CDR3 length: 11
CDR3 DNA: TGTGCCAGCAGTTATTATGAAAAACTGTTTTTT
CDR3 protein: CASSYYEKLFF

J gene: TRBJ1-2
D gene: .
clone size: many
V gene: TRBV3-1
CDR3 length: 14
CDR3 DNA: TGTGCCAGCAGCCCAGGACGGAACAGCTATGGCTACACCTTC
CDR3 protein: CASSPGRNSYGYTF

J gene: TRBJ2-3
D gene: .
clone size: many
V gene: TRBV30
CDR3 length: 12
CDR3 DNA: TGTGCCTGGGGGGACTCCACAGATACGCAGTATTTT
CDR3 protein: CAWGDSTDTQYF

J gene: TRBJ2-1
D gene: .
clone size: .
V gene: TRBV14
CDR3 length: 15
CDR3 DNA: TGTGCCAGCAGCCCAGAATGGACGCAAAGCAATGAGCAGTTCTTC
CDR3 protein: CASSPEWTQSNEQFF

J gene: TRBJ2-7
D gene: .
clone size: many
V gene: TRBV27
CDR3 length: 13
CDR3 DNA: TGTGCCAGCAGTTTGAGTAGTAAGTCCGAGCAGTACTTC
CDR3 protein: CASSLSSKSEQYF

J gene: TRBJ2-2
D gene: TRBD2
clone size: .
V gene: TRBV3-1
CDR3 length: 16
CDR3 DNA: TGTGCCAGCAGCCAAAAAGCGGGAGGCCGCACCGGGGAGCTGTTTTTT
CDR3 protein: CASSQKAGGRTGELFF

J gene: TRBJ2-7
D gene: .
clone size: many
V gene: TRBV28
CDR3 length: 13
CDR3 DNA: TGTGCCAGCCGGGTCCATAGCTCCTACGAGCAGTACTTC
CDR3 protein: CASRVHSSYEQYF

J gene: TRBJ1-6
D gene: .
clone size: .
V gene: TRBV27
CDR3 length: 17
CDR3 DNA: TGTGCCAGCAGTTTATTTGGCAGAAGCTCCTATAATTCACCCCTCCACTTT
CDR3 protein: CASSLFGRSSYNSPLHF

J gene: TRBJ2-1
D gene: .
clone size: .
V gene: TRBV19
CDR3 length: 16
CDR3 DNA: TGTGCCAGTAGTATTAGGCGGAGTAGCTCCTACAATGAGCAGTTCTTC
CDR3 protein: CASSIRRSSSYNEQFF

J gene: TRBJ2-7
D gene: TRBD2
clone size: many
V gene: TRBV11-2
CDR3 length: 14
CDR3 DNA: TGTGCCAGCAGCTTAGCTAGCGGTCCTTACGAGCAGTACTTC
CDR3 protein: CASSLASGPYEQYF

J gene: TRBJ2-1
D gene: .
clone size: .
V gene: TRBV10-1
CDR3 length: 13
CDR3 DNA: TGCGCCAGCAGTAAGGGCCAAATGGGTGAGCAGTTCTTC
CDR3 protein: CASSKGQMGEQFF

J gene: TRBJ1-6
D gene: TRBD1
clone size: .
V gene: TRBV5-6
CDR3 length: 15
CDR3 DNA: TGTGCCAGCAGCGGCGGACAGGGAGCCAATTCACCCCTCCACTTT
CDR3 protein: CASSGGQGANSPLHF

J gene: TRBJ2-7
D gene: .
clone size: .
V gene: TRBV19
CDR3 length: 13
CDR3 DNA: TGTGCCAGTACTGGGGCAGGGGCTAGCGAGCAGTACTTC
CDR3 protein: CASTGAGASEQYF

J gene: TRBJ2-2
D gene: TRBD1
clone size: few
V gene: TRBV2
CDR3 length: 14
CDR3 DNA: TGTGCCAGCGTCCGGGACAGGGCGGGCGGGGAGCTGTTTTTT
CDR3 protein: CASVRDRAGGELFF

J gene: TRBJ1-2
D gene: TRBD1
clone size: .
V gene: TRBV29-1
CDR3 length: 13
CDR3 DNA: TGCAGCGTTGAAGATCGACAGGGTGATGGCTACACCTTC
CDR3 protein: CSVEDRQGDGYTF

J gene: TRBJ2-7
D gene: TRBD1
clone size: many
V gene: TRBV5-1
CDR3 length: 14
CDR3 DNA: TGCGCCAGCAGATGGACAGGGAGCTCCTACGAGCAGTACTTC
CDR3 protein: CASRWTGSSYEQYF

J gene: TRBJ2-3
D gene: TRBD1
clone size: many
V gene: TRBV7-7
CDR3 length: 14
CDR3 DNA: TGTGCTAGCAGCGACAGGGTCGGGGCAGATACGCAGTATTTT
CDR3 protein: CASSDRVGADTQYF

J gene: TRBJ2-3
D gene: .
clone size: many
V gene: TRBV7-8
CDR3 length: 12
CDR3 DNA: TGTGCCAGCACCTCGAGCACAGATACGCAGTATTTT
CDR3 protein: CASTSSTDTQYF

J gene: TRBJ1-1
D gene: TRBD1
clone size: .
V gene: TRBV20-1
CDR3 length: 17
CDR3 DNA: TGCAGTGCTAGAGATAGTTTCGGGGACAGGGGTTTGTCTGAAGCTTTCTTT
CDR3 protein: CSARDSFGDRGLSEAFF

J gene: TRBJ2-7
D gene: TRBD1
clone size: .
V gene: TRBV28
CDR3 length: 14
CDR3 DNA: TGTGCCAGCAGGGACGGGACAGGGGCCGGGGAGCAGTACTTC
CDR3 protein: CASRDGTGAGEQYF

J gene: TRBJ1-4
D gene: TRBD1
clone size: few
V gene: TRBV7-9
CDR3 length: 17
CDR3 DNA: TGTGCCAGCAGACCACGGGACAGGGGTCGCGGGCCTCAAAAACTGTTTTTT
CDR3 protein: CASRPRDRGRGPQKLFF

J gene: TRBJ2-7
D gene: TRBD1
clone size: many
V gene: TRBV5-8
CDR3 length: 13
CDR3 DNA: TGTGCCAGCAGCTTGGGACAGGGGGACGAGCAGTACTTC
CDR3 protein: CASSLGQGDEQYF

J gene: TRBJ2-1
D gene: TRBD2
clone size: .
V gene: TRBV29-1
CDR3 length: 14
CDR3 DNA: TGCAGCGTTCCCCTAGCGGGACCATACAATGAGCAGTTCTTC
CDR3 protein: CSVPLAGPYNEQFF

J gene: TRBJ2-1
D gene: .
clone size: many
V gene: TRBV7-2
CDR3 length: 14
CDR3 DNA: TGTGCCAGCAGCTTGGGCGACAGACACAATGAGCAGTTCTTC
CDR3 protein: CASSLGDRHNEQFF

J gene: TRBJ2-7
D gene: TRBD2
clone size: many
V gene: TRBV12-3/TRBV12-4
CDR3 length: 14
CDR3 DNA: TGTGCCAGCAGTTGGGGGGGTGGGGCCGGCGAGCAGTACTTC
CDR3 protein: CASSWGGGAGEQYF

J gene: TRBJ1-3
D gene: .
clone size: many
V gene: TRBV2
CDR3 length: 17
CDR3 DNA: TGTGCCAGCAGACCCACAGCGGCGGGGGTGGAGGTCGGCACCATATATTTT
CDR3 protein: CASRPTAAGVEVGTIYF

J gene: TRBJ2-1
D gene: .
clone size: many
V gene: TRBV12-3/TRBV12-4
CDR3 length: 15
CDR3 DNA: TGTGCCAGCAGTTCTAGCGCCGGGAGAAACAATGAGCAGTTCTTC
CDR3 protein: CASSSSAGRNNEQFF

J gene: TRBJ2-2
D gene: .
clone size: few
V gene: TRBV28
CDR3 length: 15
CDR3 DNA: TGTGCCAGCAGGAAAAAGACCGTGAACACCGGGGAGCTGTTTTTT
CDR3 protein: CASRKKTVNTGELFF

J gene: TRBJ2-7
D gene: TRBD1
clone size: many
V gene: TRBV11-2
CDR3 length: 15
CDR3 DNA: TGTGCCAGCAGCCCGCAAAACAGGGGAACCTACGAGCAGTACTTC
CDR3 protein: CASSPQNRGTYEQYF

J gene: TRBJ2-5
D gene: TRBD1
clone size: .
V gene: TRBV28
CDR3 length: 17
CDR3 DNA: TGTGCCAGCAGCCAAGATCGCCCGGACAGGACCCCAGAGACCCAGTACTTC
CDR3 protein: CASSQDRPDRTPETQYF

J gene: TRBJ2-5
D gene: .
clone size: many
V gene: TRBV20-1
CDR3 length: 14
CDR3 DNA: TGCAGTGCTCCCCCCCGGACAGACCAAGAGACCCAGTACTTC
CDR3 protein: CSAPPRTDQETQYF

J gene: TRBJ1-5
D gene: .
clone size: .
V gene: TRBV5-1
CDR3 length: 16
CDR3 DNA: TGCGCCAGCAGCCCGGAGGCGGTTGGGGCGGGTCAGCCCCAGCATTTT
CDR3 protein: CASSPEAVGAGQPQHF

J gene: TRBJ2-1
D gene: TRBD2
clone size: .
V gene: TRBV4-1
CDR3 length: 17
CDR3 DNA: TGCGCCAGCAGCCAAGCGTACGGACTAGCGGGAAACAATGAGCAGTTCTTC
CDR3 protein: CASSQAYGLAGNNEQFF

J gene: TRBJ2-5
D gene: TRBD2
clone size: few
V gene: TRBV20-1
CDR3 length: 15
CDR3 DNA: TGCAGTGCTAGACTGACTAGCGGGGTCCTCGGGGCCCAGTACTTC
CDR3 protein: CSARLTSGVLGAQYF

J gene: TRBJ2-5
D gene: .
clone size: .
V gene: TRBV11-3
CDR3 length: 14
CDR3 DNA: TGTGCCAGCAGCTTAGGACTGGGGGAAGAGACCCAGTACTTC
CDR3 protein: CASSLGLGEETQYF

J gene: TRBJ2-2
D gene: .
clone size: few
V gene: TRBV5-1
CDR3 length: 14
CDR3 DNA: TGCGCCAGCAGTCGGGACACATCATACGGGGAGCTGTTTTTT
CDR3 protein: CASSRDTSYGELFF

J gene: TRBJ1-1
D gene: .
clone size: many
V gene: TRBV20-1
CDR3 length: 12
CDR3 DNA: TGCAGTGCTAGCGATGGGCGCACTGAAGCTTTCTTT
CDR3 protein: CSASDGRTEAFF

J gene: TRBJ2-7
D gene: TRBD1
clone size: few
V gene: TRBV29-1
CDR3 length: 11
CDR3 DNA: TGCAGCGTCGGGACAGGTTACGAGCAGTACTTC
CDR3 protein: CSVGTGYEQYF

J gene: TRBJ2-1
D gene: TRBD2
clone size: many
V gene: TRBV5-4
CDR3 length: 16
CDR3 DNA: TGTGCCAGCAGCTCTCCCGGGACTAGCGGGTTAAATGAGCAGTTCTTC
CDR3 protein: CASSSPGTSGLNEQFF

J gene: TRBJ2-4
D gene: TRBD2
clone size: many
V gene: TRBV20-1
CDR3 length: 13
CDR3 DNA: TGCAGTGCTAGGGGACTAGGTATGAACATTCAGTACTTC
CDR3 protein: CSARGLGMNIQYF